This T cell receptor beta chain was captured by sequencing in a study of early T cells in non-severe SARS-CoV-2 infection. On the study more broadly: From unsorted whole blood, bulk RNA was sequenced, and the chains remained unpaired.

TCRdb processed the 5' RACE reads anew with MiXCR; each CDR3 protein has one entry. The sample holds tens of thousands of distinct CDR3 sequences, approximately 13% seen once. This clonotype was counted a few times. Trimming shortened V by 4 bases and J by 3 bases, and 9 bases separated the two germline ends. Germline CDR1 reads SGHAT; CDR2 reads FQNNGV. The CDR3 spans 13 residues. Sequences were obtained from whole blood. J is TRBJ1-2 and V is TRBV11-2; possibly TRBD1 for D (5 bases). The TCR originated in an adult who was a healthcare worker with PCR-confirmed SARS-CoV-2 infection or an uninfected control (not recorded which). CDR3 bases: TGTGCCAGCAGCTATCCCAGGGACTATGGCTACACCTTC. Translation gives CASSYPRDYGYTF.